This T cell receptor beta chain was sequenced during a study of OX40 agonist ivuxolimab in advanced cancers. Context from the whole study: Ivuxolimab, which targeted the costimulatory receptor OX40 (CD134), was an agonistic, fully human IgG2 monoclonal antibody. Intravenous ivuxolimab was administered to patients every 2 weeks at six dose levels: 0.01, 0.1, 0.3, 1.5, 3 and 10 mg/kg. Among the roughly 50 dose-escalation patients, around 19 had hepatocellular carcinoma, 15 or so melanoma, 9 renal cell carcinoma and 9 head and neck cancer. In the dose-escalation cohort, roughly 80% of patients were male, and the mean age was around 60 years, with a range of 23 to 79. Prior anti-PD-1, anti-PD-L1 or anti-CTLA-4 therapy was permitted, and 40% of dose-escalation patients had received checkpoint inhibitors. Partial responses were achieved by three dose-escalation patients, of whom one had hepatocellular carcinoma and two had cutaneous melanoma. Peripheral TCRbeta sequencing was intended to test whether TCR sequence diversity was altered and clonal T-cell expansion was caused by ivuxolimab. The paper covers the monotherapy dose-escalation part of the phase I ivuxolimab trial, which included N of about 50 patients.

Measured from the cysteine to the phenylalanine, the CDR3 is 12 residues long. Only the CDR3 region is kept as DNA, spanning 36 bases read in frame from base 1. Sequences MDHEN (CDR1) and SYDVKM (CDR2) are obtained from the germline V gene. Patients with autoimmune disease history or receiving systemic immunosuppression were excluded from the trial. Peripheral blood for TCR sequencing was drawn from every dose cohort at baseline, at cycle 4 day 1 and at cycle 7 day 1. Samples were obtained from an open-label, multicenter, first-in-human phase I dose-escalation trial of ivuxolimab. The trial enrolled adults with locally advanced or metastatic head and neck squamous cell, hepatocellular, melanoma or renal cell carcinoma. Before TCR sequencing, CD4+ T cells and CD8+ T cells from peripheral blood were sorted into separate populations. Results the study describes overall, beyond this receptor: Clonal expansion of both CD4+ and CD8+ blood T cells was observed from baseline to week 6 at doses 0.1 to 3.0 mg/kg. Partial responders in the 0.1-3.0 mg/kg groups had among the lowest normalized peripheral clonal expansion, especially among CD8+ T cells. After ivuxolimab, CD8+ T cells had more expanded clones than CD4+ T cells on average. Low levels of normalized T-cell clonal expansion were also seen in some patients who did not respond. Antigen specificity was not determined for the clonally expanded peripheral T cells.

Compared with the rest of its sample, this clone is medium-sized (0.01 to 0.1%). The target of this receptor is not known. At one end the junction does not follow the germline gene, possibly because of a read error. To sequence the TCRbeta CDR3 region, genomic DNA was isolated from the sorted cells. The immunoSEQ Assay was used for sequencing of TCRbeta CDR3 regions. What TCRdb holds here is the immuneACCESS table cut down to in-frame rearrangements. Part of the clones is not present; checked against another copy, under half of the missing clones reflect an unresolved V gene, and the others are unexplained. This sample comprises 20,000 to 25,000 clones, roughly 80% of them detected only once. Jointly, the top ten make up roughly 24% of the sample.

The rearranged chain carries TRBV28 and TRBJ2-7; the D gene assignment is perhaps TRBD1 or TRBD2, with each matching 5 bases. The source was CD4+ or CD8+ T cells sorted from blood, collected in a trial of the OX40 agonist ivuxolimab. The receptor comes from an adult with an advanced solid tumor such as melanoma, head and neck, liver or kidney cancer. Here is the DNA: TGTGCCAGCAGTCCCGGGGCCCAGCTTTCATTCTTC. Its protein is CASSPGAQLSFF.